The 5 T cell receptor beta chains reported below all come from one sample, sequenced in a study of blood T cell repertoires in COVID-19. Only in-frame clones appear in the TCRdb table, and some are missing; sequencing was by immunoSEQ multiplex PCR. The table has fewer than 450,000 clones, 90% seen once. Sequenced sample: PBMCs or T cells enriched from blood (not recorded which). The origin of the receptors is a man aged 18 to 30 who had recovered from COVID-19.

The CDR3 nucleotides read TGTGCCAGCAGCCAACTCTGGACGGGAGGATCGGGCGGGGAGCTGTTTTTT. It yields the protein CASSQLWTGGSGGELFF. The chain recombines TRBV11-2 with TRBJ2-2; 7 bases are a match to TRBD2. Germline V gene sequence: CDR1 SGHAT, CDR2 FQNNGV. The V segment lost 5 bases and the J segment 7 bases; nucleotides outside the gene matches: 16. The CDR3 covers 17 residues.

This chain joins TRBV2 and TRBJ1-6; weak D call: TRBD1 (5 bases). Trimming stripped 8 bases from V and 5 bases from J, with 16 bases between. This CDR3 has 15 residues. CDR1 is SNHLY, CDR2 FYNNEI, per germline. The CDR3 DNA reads TGTGCCAGCTTCCCTCTGACAGCAAATAATTCACCCCTCCACTTT. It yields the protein CASFPLTANNSPLHF.

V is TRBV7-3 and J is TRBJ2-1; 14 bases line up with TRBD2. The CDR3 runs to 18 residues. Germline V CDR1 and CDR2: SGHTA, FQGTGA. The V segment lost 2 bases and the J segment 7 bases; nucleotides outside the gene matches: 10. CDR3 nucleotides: TGTGCCAGCAGCTTACAACGGACTAGCGGGAGGAGCGGGAATGAGCAGTTCTTC. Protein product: CASSLQRTSGRSGNEQFF.

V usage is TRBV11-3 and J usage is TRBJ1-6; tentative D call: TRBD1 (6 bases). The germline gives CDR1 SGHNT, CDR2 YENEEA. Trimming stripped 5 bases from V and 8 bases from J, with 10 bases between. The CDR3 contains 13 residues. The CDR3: CASSVNRDSPLHF. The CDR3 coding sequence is TGTGCCAGCAGCGTCAACAGGGATTCACCCCTCCACTTT.

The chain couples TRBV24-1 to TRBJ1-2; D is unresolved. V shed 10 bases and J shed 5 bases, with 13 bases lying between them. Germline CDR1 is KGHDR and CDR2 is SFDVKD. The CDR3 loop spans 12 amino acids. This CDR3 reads CATRSSDYGYTF. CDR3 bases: TGTGCCACGAGGTCGTCTGATTATGGCTACACCTTC.